This T cell receptor (beta chain) was captured by sequencing in a study of radiotherapy plus CTLA-4 blockade in lung cancer. Study-wide results and caveats: According to reports, early shifts in blood T cell clones, alongside interferon-beta, forecast response most accurately. TCR clones of tumor origin grew in blood after radiotherapy plus ipilimumab.

This clone was recorded only once. Its cognate antigen is unknown. Assay used: immunoSEQ multiplex PCR; TCRdb lists only in-frame clones, some missing. The sample lists about 110,000 clones, about 83% seen once, with 2.4% in the top ten. This CDR3 contains 14 residues. The V and J ends lost 0 bases and 1 base respectively, with 7 bases between them. CDR1 and CDR2 from the germline V gene are SGHRS and YFSETQ. This sequence originates from a human donor with non-small cell lung cancer that progressed on radiotherapy plus ipilimumab. Some clones in this sample may be carry-over from other donors' samples. The V and J genes are TRBV5-1 and TRBJ2-5; D remains unclear. Sequencing was performed on peripheral blood, taken from a patient treated with radiotherapy plus ipilimumab. CDR3 loop: CASSLAQVQETQYF. The CDR3 DNA sequence: TGCGCCAGCAGCTTGGCCCAGGTCCAAGAGACCCAGTACTTC.